These T cell receptor beta chains were read from a single sample in a study of control samples from healthy donors and cancer patients. This table comes from immunoSEQ multiplex PCR, and its TCRdb copy is limited to in-frame clones, with some not included. The profile shows 130,000 to 150,000 clones, roughly nine tenths of them singletons. Sequencing used blood. The source is a man aged 25-45 years in good health. Both conserved end residues are part of each CDR3. D genes are given only for firm matches. Some rows mark clone size as missing; the rest say once, few, many or name a class of expanded clone.

TRBJ2-3 | . | many | TRBV4-1 | TGCGCCAGCAGCCCAGACTACACAGATACGCAGTATTTT | CASSPDYTDTQYF
TRBJ2-7 | TRBD2 | . | TRBV4-2 | TGTGCCAGCAGCCAAGATGGGCACACTAGCGGGATTTTTTACGAGCAGTACTTC | CASSQDGHTSGIFYEQYF
TRBJ1-5 | . | . | TRBV24-1 | TGTGCCACCAGTGATTCTTCATCTGGGGAGCCCCAGCATTTT | CATSDSSSGEPQHF
TRBJ2-7 | . | . | TRBV4-3 | TGCGCCAGCAGCCAAGACAGACAGGACTACTACGAGCAGTACTTC | CASSQDRQDYYEQYF
TRBJ1-4 | . | . | TRBV20-1 | TGCAGTGCTTCCAGGTTGGAAAAACTGTTTTTT | CSASRLEKLFF
TRBJ2-7 | . | . | TRBV10-2 | TGCGCCAGCAGTGTTCAGACCTACGAGCAGTACTTC | CASSVQTYEQYF
TRBJ2-7 | . | . | TRBV12-3/TRBV12-4 | TGTGCCAGCAGTTGGGGATATGACTACGAGCAGTACTTC | CASSWGYDYEQYF
TRBJ2-2 | . | . | TRBV11-2 | TGTGCCAGCAGCTTAGGGTTGGGGGGCACCGGGGAGCTGTTTTTT | CASSLGLGGTGELFF
TRBJ2-5 | . | . | TRBV11-3 | TGTGCCAGCAGCCTAACTCCAGGGTACCAAGAGACCCAGTACTTC | CASSLTPGYQETQYF
TRBJ1-2 | . | . | TRBV27 | TGTGCCAGCAGTTTACTAGGGGCCGCAGGCTATGGCTACACCTTC | CASSLLGAAGYGYTF
TRBJ2-1 | . | . | TRBV2 | TGTGCCAGCAGTCAAACAGGCAGCTCCTACAATGAGCAGTTCTTC | CASSQTGSSYNEQFF
TRBJ1-4 | . | once | TRBV27 | TGTGCCAGCGGGGGGGCGGGCTTTGAAAAACTGTTTTTT | CASGGAGFEKLFF
TRBJ2-6 | . | . | TRBV13 | TGTGCCAGCAGCTCACAGGGCTCTGGGGCCAACGTCCTGACTTTC | CASSSQGSGANVLTF
TRBJ2-2 | TRBD2 | . | TRBV9 | TGTGCCAGCAGCGTGGCGGGAGGGCCATCGTCCGGGGAGCTGTTTTTT | CASSVAGGPSSGELFF
TRBJ2-2 | TRBD2 | . | TRBV19 | TGTGCCAGTAGTATAGCGGGGGGGTTCGGCGGGGAGCTGTTTTTT | CASSIAGGFGGELFF
TRBJ2-7 | TRBD1 | . | TRBV27 | TGTGCCAGCTCGAAGGACAGGGCGATCCACGAGCAGTACTTC | CASSKDRAIHEQYF
TRBJ2-3 | TRBD1 | . | TRBV7-6 | TGTGCCAGCAGCCACCGACAGGGAGCTATTGGGAACACGCAGTATTTT | CASSHRQGAIGNTQYF
TRBJ2-7 | . | . | TRBV24-1 | TGTGCCACCAGTGAGAACGAAGGGGGTGAGCAGTACTTC | CATSENEGGEQYF
TRBJ2-7 | . | few | TRBV5-6 | TGTGCCAGCAGCCTCGGACTGGACTCCTACGAGCAGTACTTC | CASSLGLDSYEQYF
TRBJ2-7 | . | once | TRBV6-2/TRBV6-3 | TGTGCCAGCAGCCTCAGACAGCCCCCCTACGAGCAGTACTTC | CASSLRQPPYEQYF
TRBJ1-5 | . | once | TRBV7-2 | TGTGCCAGCAGCTTAGCGGGGGACTTCGATCAGCCCCAGCATTTT | CASSLAGDFDQPQHF
TRBJ1-1 | TRBD1 | . | TRBV4-1 | TGCGCCAGCAGCCAAAAACAGGGGGGAGGGCTTTACACTGAAGCTTTCTTT | CASSQKQGGGLYTEAFF
TRBJ2-1 | . | . | TRBV19 | TGTGCCAGTACCCCTTTGGGCGGAGGGGATGAGCAGTTCTTC | CASTPLGGGDEQFF
TRBJ2-5 | . | . | TRBV5-6 | TGTGCCAGCAGCTTGTGGACCCAAGAGACCCAGTACTTC | CASSLWTQETQYF
TRBJ1-1 | . | . | TRBV12-5 | TGTGCTAGTGGTTTGATCGCAGAAGCTTTCTTT | CASGLIAEAFF
TRBJ2-1 | TRBD2 | . | TRBV18 | TGTGCCAGCTCACCACGGAGACTAGCGGGAGCTAGGGATGAGCAGTTCTTC | CASSPRRLAGARDEQFF
TRBJ1-5 | . | . | TRBV4-1 | TGCGCCAGCAGCCTTGTGCAAAATCAGCCCCAGCATTTT | CASSLVQNQPQHF
TRBJ1-1 | . | . | TRBV29-1 | TGCAGCGTTGACGACGACGGCACTGAAGCTTTCTTT | CSVDDDGTEAFF
TRBJ1-3 | . | . | TRBV5-6 | TGTGCCAGCAGCGCCCCGGGAAACACCATATATTTT | CASSAPGNTIYF
TRBJ1-1 | . | . | TRBV6-5 | TGTGCCAGCAGTTACTCGATTCGGGGCACTGAAGCTTTCTTT | CASSYSIRGTEAFF
TRBJ2-1 | TRBD1 | . | TRBV14 | TGTGCCAGCAGCCAAGACACAACAGGGGGCACGTACAATGAGCAGTTCTTC | CASSQDTTGGTYNEQFF
TRBJ2-7 | . | . | TRBV7-9 | TGTGCCAGCAGCTTTGGTGACTACGAGCAGTACTTC | CASSFGDYEQYF
TRBJ2-5 | . | . | TRBV23-1 | TGCGCCAGCAGTCAATCGGAGGCCAGGGAAGAGACCCAGTACTTC | CASSQSEAREETQYF
TRBJ2-7 | . | . | TRBV4-2 | TGTGCCAGCAGCCAAGATGGGGGCTACGAGCAGTACTTC | CASSQDGGYEQYF
TRBJ2-5 | . | . | TRBV9 | TGTGCCAGCAGCCCAACTCAAGAGACCCAGTACTTC | CASSPTQETQYF
TRBJ2-7 | TRBD1 | . | TRBV4-3 | TGCGCCAGCAGCCCCGGGACAGGGTCCTTCTACGAGCAGTACTTC | CASSPGTGSFYEQYF
TRBJ2-3 | . | . | TRBV5-6 | TGTGCCAGCAGCGGGTTTTCCACAGATACGCAGTATTTT | CASSGFSTDTQYF
TRBJ1-3 | . | . | TRBV13 | TGTGCCAGCAGCTTAGGGACTGGAAACACCATATATTTT | CASSLGTGNTIYF